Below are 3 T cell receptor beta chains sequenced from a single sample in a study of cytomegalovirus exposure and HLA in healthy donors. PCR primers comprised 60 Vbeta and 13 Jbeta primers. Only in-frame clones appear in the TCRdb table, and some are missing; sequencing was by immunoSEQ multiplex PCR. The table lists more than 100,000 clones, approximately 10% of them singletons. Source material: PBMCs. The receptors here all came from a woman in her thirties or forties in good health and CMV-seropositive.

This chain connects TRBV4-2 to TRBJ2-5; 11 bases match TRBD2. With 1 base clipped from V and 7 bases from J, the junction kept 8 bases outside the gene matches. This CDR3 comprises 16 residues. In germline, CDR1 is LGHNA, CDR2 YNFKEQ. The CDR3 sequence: CASSQVSGGAEVTQYF. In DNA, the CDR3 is TGTGCCAGCAGCCAAGTTAGCGGGGGGGCCGAGGTGACCCAGTACTTC.

This chain's CDR3 is CASSSGTHNEQFF. CDR3 nucleotide sequence: TGTGCCAGCAGCTCCGGGACACACAATGAGCAGTTCTTC. The chain employs TRBV5-4 and TRBJ2-1, with D possibly matching TRBD1 (6 bases). Germline-derived CDR1 and CDR2 are SGHNT and YYREEE (reference sequence). The CDR3 covers 13 residues. Trimming took 3 bases from V and 5 from J, leaving 9 bases between them.

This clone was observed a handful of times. The CDR3 spells CATSRGQGMDTGELFF. The DNA for the CDR3 is TGTGCCACCAGCAGAGGACAGGGGATGGACACCGGGGAGCTGTTTTTT. The chain uses TRBV15 and TRBJ2-2; 8 positions agree with TRBD1. The germline gives CDR1 LNHNV, CDR2 YYDKDF (reference sequence). V lost 1 base, J lost 3 bases, and 4 bases stayed unmatched. The CDR3 is 16 residues long.